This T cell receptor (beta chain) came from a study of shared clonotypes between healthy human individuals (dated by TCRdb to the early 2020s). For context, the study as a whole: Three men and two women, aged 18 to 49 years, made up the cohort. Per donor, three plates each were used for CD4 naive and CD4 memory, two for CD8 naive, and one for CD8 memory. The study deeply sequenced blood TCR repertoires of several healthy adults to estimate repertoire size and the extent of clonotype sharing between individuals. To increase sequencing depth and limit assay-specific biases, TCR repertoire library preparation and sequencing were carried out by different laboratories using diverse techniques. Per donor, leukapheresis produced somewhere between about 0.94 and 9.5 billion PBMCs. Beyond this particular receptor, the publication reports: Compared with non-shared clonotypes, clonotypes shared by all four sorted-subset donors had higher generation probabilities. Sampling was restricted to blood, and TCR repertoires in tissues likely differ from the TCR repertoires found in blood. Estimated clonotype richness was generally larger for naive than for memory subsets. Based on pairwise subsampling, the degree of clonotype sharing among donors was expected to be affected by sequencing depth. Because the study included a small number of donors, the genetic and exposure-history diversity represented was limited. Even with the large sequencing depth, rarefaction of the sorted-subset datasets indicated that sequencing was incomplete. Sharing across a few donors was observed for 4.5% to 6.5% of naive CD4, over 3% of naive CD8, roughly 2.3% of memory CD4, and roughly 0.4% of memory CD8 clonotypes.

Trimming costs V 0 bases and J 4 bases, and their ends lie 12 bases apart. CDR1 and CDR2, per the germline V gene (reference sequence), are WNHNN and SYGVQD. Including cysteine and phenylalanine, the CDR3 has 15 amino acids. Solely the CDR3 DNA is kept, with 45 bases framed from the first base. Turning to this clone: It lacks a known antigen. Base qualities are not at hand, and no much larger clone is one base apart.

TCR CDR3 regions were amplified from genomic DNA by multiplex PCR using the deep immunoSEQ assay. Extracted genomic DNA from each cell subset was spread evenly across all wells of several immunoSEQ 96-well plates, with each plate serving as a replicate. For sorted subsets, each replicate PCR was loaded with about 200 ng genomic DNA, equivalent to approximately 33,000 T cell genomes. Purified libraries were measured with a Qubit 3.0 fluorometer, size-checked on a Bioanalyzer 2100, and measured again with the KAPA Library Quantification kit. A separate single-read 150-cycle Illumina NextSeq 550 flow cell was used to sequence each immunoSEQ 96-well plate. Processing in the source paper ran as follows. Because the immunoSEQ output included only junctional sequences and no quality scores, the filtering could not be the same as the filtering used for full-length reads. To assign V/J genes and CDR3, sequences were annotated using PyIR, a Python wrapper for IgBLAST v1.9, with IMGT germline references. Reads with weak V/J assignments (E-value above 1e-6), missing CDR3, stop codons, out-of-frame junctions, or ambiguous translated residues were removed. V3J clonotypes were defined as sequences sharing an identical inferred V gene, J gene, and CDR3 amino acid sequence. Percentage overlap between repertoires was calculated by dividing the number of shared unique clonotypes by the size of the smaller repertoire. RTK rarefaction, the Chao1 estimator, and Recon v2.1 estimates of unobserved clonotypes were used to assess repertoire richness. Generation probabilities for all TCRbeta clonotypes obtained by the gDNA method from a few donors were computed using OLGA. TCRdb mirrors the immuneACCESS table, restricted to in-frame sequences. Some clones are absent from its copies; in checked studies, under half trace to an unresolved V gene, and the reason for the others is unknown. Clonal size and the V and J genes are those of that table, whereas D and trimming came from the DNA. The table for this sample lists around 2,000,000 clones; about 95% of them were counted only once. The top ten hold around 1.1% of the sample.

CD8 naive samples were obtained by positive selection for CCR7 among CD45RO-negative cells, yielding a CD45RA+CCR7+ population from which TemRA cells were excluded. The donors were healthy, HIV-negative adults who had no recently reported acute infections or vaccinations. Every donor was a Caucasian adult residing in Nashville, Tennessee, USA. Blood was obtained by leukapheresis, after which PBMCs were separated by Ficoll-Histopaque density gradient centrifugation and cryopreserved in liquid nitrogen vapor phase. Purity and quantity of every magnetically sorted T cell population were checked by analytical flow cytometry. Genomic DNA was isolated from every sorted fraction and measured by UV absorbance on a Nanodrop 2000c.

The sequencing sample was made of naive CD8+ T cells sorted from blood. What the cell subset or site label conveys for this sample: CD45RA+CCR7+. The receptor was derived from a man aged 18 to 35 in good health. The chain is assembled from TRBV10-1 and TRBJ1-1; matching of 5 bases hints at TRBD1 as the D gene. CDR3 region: CASSESGKGSTEAFF. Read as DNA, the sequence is TGCGCCAGCAGTGAGTCGGGGAAGGGGAGCACTGAAGCTTTCTTT.